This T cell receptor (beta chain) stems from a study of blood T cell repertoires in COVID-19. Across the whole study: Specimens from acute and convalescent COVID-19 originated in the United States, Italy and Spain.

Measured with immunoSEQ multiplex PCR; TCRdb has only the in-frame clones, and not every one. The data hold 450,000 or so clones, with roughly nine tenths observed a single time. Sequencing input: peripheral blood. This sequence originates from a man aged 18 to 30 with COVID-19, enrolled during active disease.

This chain's CDR3 is CASSLAGGPYNEQFF. The CDR3 coding sequence is TGTGCCAGCAGTTTAGCGGGAGGCCCCTACAATGAGCAGTTCTTC. The V gene is TRBV28, the J gene TRBJ2-1; 8 bases are a match to TRBD2. V was clipped by 2 bases and J by 2 bases; unmatched bases: 2. The CDR3 loop spans 15 amino acids. Germline V gives CDR1 MDHEN, CDR2 SYDVKM.